A selection of T cell receptor beta chains follows, all from one sample in a study of cytomegalovirus exposure and HLA in healthy donors. The table came from immunoSEQ multiplex PCR; TCRdb's copy has only in-frame clones and leaves some out. The sample lists some 130,000 clones; approximately 80% were seen once. Material: PBMCs. These receptors all come from a man aged 25-45 years in good health and CMV-seropositive. CDR3s include the opening cysteine and the closing phenylalanine or tryptophan. D genes are given only for firm matches. Some rows have no size entry. The others give once, few or many, or a class for an expanded clone.

J | D | size | V | DNA | CDR3
TRBJ2-7 | TRBD1 | few | TRBV2 | TGTGCCAGCAGTTTGGGACAGGGAATCGAGTACTTC | CASSLGQGIEYF
TRBJ1-1 | TRBD1 | . | TRBV10-3 | TGTGCCATCACCCCAGGGGGGACTGAAGCTTTCTTT | CAITPGGTEAFF
TRBJ2-3 | TRBD1 | . | TRBV6-1 | TGTGCCAGCAGTGAAGAAGCACTCGGGACAGGGAGGTTGGATACGCAGTATTTT | CASSEEALGTGRLDTQYF
TRBJ1-6 | . | . | TRBV14 | TGTGCCAGCAGCCAAATTGGCTCACCCCTCCACTTT | CASSQIGSPLHF
TRBJ1-3 | TRBD1 | once | TRBV5-1 | TGCGCCAGCAGCTTGGACGGGACAGTTGGAAACACCATATATTTT | CASSLDGTVGNTIYF
TRBJ1-6 | TRBD1 | . | TRBV10-3 | TGTGCCATCAGGCGTGGACAGGGGGATGCTTCACCCCTCCACTTT | CAIRRGQGDASPLHF
TRBJ1-6 | . | . | TRBV5-1 | TGCGCCAGCAGCTGGGACACTAACTCCTATAATTCACCCCTCCACTTT | CASSWDTNSYNSPLHF
TRBJ2-1 | TRBD2 | . | TRBV10-2 | TGCGCCAGCAGTGTTTGGAGCGGGAGTAGTAATGAGCAGTTCTTC | CASSVWSGSSNEQFF
TRBJ2-1 | . | . | TRBV7-3 | TGTGCCAGCAGCTTTTCGTTAGCGGAGAGTTACAATGAGCAGTTCTTC | CASSFSLAESYNEQFF
TRBJ1-5 | . | . | TRBV7-3 | TGTGCCAGCAGCTTACAGGGAGGTCAGCCCCAGCATTTT | CASSLQGGQPQHF
TRBJ1-5 | . | . | TRBV23-1 | TGCGCCAGCAGTCAATCCCTTGACAGGAGTCAGAATCAGCCCCAGCATTTT | CASSQSLDRSQNQPQHF
TRBJ1-6 | TRBD1 | . | TRBV11-2 | TGTGCCAGCAGCTTACACAAGGTTTGGGGACAGGATAATTCACCCCTCCACTTT | CASSLHKVWGQDNSPLHF
TRBJ2-3 | . | . | TRBV29-1 | TGCAGCGCCGGTGACCTCTTGAGGCCCACAGATACGCAGTATTTT | CSAGDLLRPTDTQYF
TRBJ2-5 | TRBD1 | . | TRBV5-1 | TGCGCCAGCAGCTTTGATCCGGGACAGGCACAAGAGACCCAGTACTTC | CASSFDPGQAQETQYF
TRBJ2-2 | TRBD2 | . | TRBV5-1 | TGCGCCAGCAGCCGCCGTAGCGGGACAAACACCGGGGAGCTGTTTTTT | CASSRRSGTNTGELFF
TRBJ1-2 | . | once | TRBV2 | TGTGCCAGCAGCTGGGGTGGCGGGAGAAACTATGGCTACACCTTC | CASSWGGGRNYGYTF
TRBJ1-2 | TRBD1 | . | TRBV2 | TGTGCCAGCATGGGGGGACAGGGTATTTTCGGCTACACCTTC | CASMGGQGIFGYTF
TRBJ1-2 | TRBD1 | . | TRBV18 | TGTGCCAGCTCAGCAGGGGACAGGCGAGGCTACACCTTC | CASSAGDRRGYTF
TRBJ1-1 | . | . | TRBV19 | TGTGCCAGTTGGAGTGACAGTGAAGCTTTCTTT | CASWSDSEAFF
TRBJ2-1 | TRBD1 | . | TRBV29-1 | TGCAGCGTTGCCCGGGACAGGGACTACGGTGAGCAGTTCTTC | CSVARDRDYGEQFF
TRBJ2-1 | TRBD2 | few | TRBV25-1 | TGTGCCAGCAGTGAATATAGCGGGGGGTTTAGGGAGCAGTTCTTC | CASSEYSGGFREQFF
TRBJ2-7 | . | . | TRBV5-8 | TGTGCCAGCAGCAAGGGACTCCTTATGTCCTACGAGCAGTACTTC | CASSKGLLMSYEQYF
TRBJ2-7 | . | . | TRBV7-2 | TGTGCCAGCAGCCCACTTCCCGTGGGCAGTTCCTACGAGCAGTACTTC | CASSPLPVGSSYEQYF
TRBJ2-7 | TRBD2 | . | TRBV10-3 | TGTGCCATCAGTGAAGCGGGACTAGCGGGAGCCTACGAGCAGTACTTC | CAISEAGLAGAYEQYF
TRBJ2-2 | TRBD2 | . | TRBV7-2 | TGTGCCAGCAGCTCAATAGCGGGAGTGGAGACCGGGGAGCTGTTTTTT | CASSSIAGVETGELFF
TRBJ2-5 | TRBD2 | few | TRBV19 | TGTGCCAGTAGATCGGCTAGCGGGAGAGAGACCCAGTACTTC | CASRSASGRETQYF
TRBJ1-2 | TRBD1 | . | TRBV9 | TGTGCCAGCAGCCCCAACCCAGACAGGGGCTATGGCTACACCTTC | CASSPNPDRGYGYTF
TRBJ2-7 | . | . | TRBV5-6 | TGTGCCAGCAGCAGGAGGGGGCCAAACTACGAGCAGTACTTC | CASSRRGPNYEQYF
TRBJ1-1 | . | few | TRBV6-6 | TGTGCCAGCAGTTCACAGGGAGATACTGAAGCTTTCTTT | CASSSQGDTEAFF
TRBJ2-5 | . | few | TRBV4-2 | TGTGCCAGCAGCCAAGAGGGTAGCAGTGGGGAGACCCAGTACTTC | CASSQEGSSGETQYF
TRBJ2-1 | . | . | TRBV6-6 | TGTGCCACGGCGGGGCGGGGATACAATGAGCAGTTCTTC | CATAGRGYNEQFF
TRBJ2-2 | . | few | TRBV6-5 | TGTGCCAGCAGGTTACAGTTCACCGGGGAGCTGTTTTTT | CASRLQFTGELFF
TRBJ2-1 | TRBD2 | . | TRBV27 | TGTGCCAGCTCGTATGGGGGGGGTCGGCAGTTCTTC | CASSYGGGRQFF
TRBJ2-7 | . | . | TRBV11-3 | TGTGCCAGCAGCCGTAACTCCTACGAGCAGTACTTC | CASSRNSYEQYF
TRBJ2-1 | . | . | TRBV11-2 | TGTGCCAGCAGCAAACTAGCACTCTACAATGAGCAGTTCTTC | CASSKLALYNEQFF
TRBJ1-1 | . | . | TRBV12-5 | TGTGCTACCGGCCGGACAGCTGAAGCTTTCTTT | CATGRTAEAFF
TRBJ1-2 | . | once | TRBV4-3 | TGCGCCAGCAGCCGCGAGAGACAGGCTATTTTTGGCTACACCTTC | CASSRERQAIFGYTF
TRBJ1-5 | . | . | TRBV18 | TGTGCCAGCTCACCCCGGGGATCCGGGAGCAATCAGCCCCAGCATTTT | CASSPRGSGSNQPQHF
TRBJ2-7 | TRBD2 | once | TRBV7-9 | TGTGCCTCAACCGGACTAGCGACCTACGAGCAGTACTTC | CASTGLATYEQYF
TRBJ1-3 | . | . | TRBV14 | TGTGCCAGCAGCCAAGCGGGTACGGCTGGAAACACCATATATTTT | CASSQAGTAGNTIYF
TRBJ2-2 | . | . | TRBV7-6 | TGTGCCAGCACCCCAGGGGTTGGTAACACCGGGGAGCTGTTTTTT | CASTPGVGNTGELFF
TRBJ2-7 | TRBD1 | . | TRBV18 | TGTGCCAGCTCACCAGGAGGGGACAGGGGAAGCGAGCAGTACTTC | CASSPGGDRGSEQYF
TRBJ1-3 | . | . | TRBV12-5 | TGTGCTAGTGGTTTGTTTAAGGGGAACTCTGGAAACACCATATATTTT | CASGLFKGNSGNTIYF
TRBJ2-7 | . | once | TRBV2 | TGTGCCAGCAGTGACACATTTATCTACGAGCAGTACTTC | CASSDTFIYEQYF
TRBJ1-2 | . | . | TRBV14 | TGTGCCAGCAGTGAACAGGTTTCCTATGGCTACACCTTC | CASSEQVSYGYTF
TRBJ1-1 | . | . | TRBV29-1 | TGCAGCGTTGATCCGGTGGACACTGAAGCTTTCTTT | CSVDPVDTEAFF
TRBJ2-5 | . | . | TRBV5-1 | TGCGCCAGCAGCTTGATATCAGGGGTAGAGACCCAGTACTTC | CASSLISGVETQYF
TRBJ2-1 | TRBD2 | . | TRBV9 | TGTGCCAGCAGCCGTATGGTAGCCCGGGAGGGGAATGAGCAGTTCTTC | CASSRMVAREGNEQFF
TRBJ1-3 | . | . | TRBV6-5 | TGTGCCAGCAGTTATTCGGCGGAGCACATTGGAAACACCATATATTTT | CASSYSAEHIGNTIYF
TRBJ2-5 | TRBD2 | . | TRBV5-1 | TGCGCCAGCAGCCTTGGGACTAGCGGGGGGAGAGAGACCCAGTACTTC | CASSLGTSGGRETQYF
TRBJ1-1 | TRBD1 | . | TRBV7-2 | TGTGCCAGCAGCTCTAATTTTGACAGGGCCGCTTTCTTT | CASSSNFDRAAFF
TRBJ2-5 | . | . | TRBV5-4 | TGTGCCAGCAGCTTGGGATCAAGGGGAGAGACCCAGTACTTC | CASSLGSRGETQYF
TRBJ2-5 | TRBD1 | . | TRBV7-3 | TGTGCCAGCAGCCCCGGGACAGGGCCCCAAGAGACCCAGTACTTC | CASSPGTGPQETQYF